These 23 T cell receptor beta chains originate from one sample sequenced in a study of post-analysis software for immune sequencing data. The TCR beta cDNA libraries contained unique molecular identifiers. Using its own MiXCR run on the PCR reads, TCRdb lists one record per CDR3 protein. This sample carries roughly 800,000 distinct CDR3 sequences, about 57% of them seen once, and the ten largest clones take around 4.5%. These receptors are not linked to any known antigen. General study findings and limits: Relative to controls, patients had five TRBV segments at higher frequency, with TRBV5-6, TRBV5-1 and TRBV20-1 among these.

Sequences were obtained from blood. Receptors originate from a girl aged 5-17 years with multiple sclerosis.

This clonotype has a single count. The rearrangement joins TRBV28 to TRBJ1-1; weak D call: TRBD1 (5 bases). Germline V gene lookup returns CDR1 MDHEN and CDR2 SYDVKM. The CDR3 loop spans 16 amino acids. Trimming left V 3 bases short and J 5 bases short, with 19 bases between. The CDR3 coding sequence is TGTGCCAGCAGTTTCCCGGCGGGCCTGGGGGGGACTGAAGCTTTCTTT. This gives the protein CASSFPAGLGGTEAFF.

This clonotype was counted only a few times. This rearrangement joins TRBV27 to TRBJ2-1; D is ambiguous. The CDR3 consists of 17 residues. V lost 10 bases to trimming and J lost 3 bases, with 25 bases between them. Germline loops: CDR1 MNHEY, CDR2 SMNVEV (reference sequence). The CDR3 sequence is CATQQVPPGWNYNEQFF. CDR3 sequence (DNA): TGTGCCACCCAGCAAGTACCCCCGGGTTGGAACTACAATGAGCAGTTCTTC.

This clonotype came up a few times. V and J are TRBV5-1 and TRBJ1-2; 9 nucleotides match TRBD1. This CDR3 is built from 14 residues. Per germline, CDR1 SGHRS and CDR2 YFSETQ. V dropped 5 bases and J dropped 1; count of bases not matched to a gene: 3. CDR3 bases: TGCGCCAGCAGAGGGACAGGGTTTAACTATGGCTACACCTTC. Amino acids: CASRGTGFNYGYTF.

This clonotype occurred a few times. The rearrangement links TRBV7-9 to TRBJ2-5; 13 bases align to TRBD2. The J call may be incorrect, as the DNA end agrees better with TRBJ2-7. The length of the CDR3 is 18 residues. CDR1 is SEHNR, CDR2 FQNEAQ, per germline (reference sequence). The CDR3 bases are TGTGCCAGCAGCCCCCGTGGACTAGCGGGAGAAAAGGCATACGAGCAGTACTTC. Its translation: CASSPRGLAGEKAYEQYF.

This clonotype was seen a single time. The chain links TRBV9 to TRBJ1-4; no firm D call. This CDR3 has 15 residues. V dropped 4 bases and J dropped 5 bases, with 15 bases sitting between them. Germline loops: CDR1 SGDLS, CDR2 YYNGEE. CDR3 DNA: TGTGCCAGCAGCAACTCGGCCGGGAGAAATGAAAAACTGTTTTTT. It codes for CASSNSAGRNEKLFF.

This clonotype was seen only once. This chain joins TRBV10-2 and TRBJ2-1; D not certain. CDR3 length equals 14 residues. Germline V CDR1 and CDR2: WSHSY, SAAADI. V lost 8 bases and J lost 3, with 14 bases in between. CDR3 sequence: CASGLLDLYNEQFF. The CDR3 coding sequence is TGCGCCAGCGGCCTACTGGATCTCTACAATGAGCAGTTCTTC.

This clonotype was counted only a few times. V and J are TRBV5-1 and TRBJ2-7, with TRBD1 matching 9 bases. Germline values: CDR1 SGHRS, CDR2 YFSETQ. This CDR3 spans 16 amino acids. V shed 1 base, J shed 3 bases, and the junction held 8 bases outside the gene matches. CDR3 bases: TGCGCCAGCAGCTTGTCCCCCGGGACAGGGAACTACGAGCAGTACTTC. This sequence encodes CASSLSPGTGNYEQYF.

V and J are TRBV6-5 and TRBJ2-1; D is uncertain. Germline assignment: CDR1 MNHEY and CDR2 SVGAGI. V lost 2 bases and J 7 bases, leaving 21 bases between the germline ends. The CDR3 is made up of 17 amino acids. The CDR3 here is CASSYRSRPLPQNEQFF. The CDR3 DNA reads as TGTGCCAGCAGTTACCGAAGCCGTCCTTTACCGCAGAATGAGCAGTTCTTC.

This chain's CDR3 is CASSQDGYGIGGYTF. DNA of the CDR3: TGTGCCAGCAGCCAAGATGGTTACGGAATAGGCGGCTACACCTTC. V usage is TRBV3-1 and J usage is TRBJ1-2; no reliable D call. Trimming took 0 bases from V and 8 from J, leaving 16 bases between them. There are 15 residues in the CDR3. From germline, CDR1 is LGHDT and CDR2 YNNKEL (reference sequence).

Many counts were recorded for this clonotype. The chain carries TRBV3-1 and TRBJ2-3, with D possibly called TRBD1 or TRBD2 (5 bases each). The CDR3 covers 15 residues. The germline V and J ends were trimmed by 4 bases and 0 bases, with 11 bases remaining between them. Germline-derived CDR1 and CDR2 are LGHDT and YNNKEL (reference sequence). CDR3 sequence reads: CASSPGTKSTDTQYF. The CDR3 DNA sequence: TGTGCCAGCAGCCCCGGGACGAAAAGCACAGATACGCAGTATTTT.

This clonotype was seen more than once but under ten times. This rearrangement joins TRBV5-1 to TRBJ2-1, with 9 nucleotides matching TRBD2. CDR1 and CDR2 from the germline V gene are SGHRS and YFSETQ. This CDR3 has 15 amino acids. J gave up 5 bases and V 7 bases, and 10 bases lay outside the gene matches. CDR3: CASRPGLAPHNEQFF. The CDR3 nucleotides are TGCGCCAGCCGTCCGGGACTAGCACCCCACAATGAGCAGTTCTTC.

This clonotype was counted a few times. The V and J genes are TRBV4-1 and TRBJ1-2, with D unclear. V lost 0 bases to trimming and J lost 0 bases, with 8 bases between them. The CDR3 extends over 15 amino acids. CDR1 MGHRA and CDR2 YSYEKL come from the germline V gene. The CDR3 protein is CASSQEPGANYGYTF. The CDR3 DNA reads TGCGCCAGCAGCCAAGAACCGGGAGCTAACTATGGCTACACCTTC.

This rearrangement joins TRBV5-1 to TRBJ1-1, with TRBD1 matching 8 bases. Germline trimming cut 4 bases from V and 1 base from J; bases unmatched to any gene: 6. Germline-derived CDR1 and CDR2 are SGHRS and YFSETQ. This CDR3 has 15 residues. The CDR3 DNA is TGCGCCAGCAGCATTTCAGGGGGCCCGAACACTGAAGCTTTCTTT. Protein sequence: CASSISGGPNTEAFF.

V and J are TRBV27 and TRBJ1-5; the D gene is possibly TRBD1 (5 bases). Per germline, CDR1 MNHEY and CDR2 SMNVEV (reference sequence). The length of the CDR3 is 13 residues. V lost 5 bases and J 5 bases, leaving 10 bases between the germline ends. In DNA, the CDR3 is TGTGCCAGCAGTGTCGACAGTCATCAGCCCCAGCATTTT. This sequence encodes CASSVDSHQPQHF.

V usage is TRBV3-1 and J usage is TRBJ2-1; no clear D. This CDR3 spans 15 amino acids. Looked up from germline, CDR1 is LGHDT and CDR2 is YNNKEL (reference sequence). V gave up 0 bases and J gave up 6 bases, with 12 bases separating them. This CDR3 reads CASSQDDGIGNEQFF. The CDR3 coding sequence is TGTGCCAGCAGCCAAGACGACGGTATTGGCAATGAGCAGTTCTTC.

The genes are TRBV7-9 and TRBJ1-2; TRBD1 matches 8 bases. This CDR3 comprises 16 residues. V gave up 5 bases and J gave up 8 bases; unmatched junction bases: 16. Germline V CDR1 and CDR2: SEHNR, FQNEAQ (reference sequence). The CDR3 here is CASSTWTGRVGSGYTF. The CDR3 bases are TGTGCCAGCAGCACTTGGACAGGGCGCGTGGGTAGCGGCTACACCTTC.

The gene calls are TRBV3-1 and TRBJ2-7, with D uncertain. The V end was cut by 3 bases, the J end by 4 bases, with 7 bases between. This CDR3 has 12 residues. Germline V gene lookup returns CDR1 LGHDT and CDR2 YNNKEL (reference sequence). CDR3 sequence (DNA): TGTGCCAGCAGCCATACTGATTACGAGCAGTACTTC. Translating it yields CASSHTDYEQYF.

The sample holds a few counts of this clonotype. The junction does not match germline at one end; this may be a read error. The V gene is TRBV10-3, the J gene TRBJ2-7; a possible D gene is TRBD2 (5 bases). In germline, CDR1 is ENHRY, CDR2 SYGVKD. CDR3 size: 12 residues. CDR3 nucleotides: TGTACCATCAGTGAGCGGCTCTACGAGCAGTACTTC. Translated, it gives CTISERLYEQYF.

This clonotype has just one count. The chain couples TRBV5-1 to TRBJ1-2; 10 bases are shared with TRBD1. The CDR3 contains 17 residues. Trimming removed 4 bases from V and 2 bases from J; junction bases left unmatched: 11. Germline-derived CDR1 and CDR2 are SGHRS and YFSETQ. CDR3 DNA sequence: TGCGCCAGCAGCCGGGGACAGGGGACATCCCACAACTATGGCTACACCTTC. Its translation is CASSRGQGTSHNYGYTF.

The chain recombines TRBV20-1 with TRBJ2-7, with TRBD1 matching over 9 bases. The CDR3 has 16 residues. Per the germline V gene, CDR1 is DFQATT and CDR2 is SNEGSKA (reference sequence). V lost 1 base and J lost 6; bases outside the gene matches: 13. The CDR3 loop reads CSARGYWTGALGEQYF. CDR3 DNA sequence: TGCAGTGCTAGAGGCTACTGGACAGGGGCTCTCGGCGAGCAGTACTTC.

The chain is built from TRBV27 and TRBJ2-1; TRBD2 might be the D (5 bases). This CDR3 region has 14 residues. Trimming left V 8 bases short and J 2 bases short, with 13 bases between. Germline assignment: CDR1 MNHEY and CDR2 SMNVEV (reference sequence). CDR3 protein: CASRGRTPYNEQFF. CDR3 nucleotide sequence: TGTGCCAGCCGAGGTAGGACTCCCTACAATGAGCAGTTCTTC.

The CDR3 loop reads CASSLAGLAEDIDNEQFF. The CDR3 DNA reads as TGTGCCAGCAGCTTAGCGGGACTAGCGGAGGATATCGACAATGAGCAGTTCTTC. The chain employs TRBV7-6 and TRBJ2-1; 11 positions agree with TRBD2. The length of the CDR3 is 18 residues. CDR1 SGHVS and CDR2 FNYEAQ come from the germline V gene. V was pared by 0 bases and J by 5 bases, with 9 bases of the junction left unmatched.

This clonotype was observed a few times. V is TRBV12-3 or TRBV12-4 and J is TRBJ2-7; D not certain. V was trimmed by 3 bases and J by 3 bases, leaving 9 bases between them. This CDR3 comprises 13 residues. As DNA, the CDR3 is TGTGCCAGCAGTTTGGCTGGGCACTACGAGCAGTACTTC. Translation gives CASSLAGHYEQYF.